The subject of this entry is one T cell receptor (beta chain). The antigen remains undetermined. Within the sample, other DNA sequences also encode this same CDR3. This sample stems from a study of OX40 agonist ivuxolimab in advanced cancers. Study context: The treatment was a fully human IgG2 OX40 agonist, ivuxolimab. Males comprised 82.7% of the group, whose mean age was 60 years (range about 23 to 80). Points from the study as a whole: CD4+ and CD8+ T cells in blood underwent clonal expansion by week 6 at 0.1 to 3.0 mg/kg.

The CDR3 is 11 amino acids. Germline V lookup: CDR1 SGDLS, CDR2 YYNGEE. V was cut by 3 bases and J by 6 bases, with 5 bases left in between. Method: immunoSEQ multiplex PCR; TCRdb's copy keeps in-frame clones and lacks some. Here the sample spans 65,000 to 85,000 clones, roughly 86% being singletons. This chain connects TRBV9 to TRBJ2-3; the D is unclear. The sequence derives from an adult with an advanced solid tumor such as melanoma, head and neck, liver or kidney cancer. Sequenced material: CD4+ or CD8+ T cells sorted from blood, taken in a trial of the OX40 agonist ivuxolimab. The CDR3 protein is CASSGRDTQYF. CDR3 coding DNA: TGTGCCAGCAGCGGTAGGGATACGCAGTATTTT.